This T cell receptor (beta chain) originates from a study of blood T cells in healthy people across ages. The donors, all healthy, were Caucasians living in Russia, aged about 6 to 90. Every donor provided 9.5 to 10 milliliters of peripheral blood. With respect to this clonotype: Antigen specificity is unknown.

For the second PCR, which ran for about 6 to 11 cycles, a sample-barcoded 5' primer and a J-beta primer mix were used. Tags on each cDNA molecule came from a template-switch adaptor with 12 random nucleotides. TCRdb redid the calling of the 5' RACE reads with MiXCR, one entry per CDR3 protein. This sample carries 2 million or so distinct CDR3 sequences, around half of them seen once, and the ten largest clones take less than 2.5%. The study's findings and limits: Age showed a roughly linear inverse relationship with TCR beta diversity per million T cells.

Germline CDR1 MGHDK, CDR2 SYGVNS. This CDR3 comprises 14 residues. V lost 2 bases and J 8 bases, leaving 15 bases between the germline ends. The sequencing input was blood. The clonotype originates from a woman aged 40 to 50 in good health. The V gene is TRBV25-1, the J gene TRBJ1-2; unclear D gene. DNA for the CDR3: TGTGCCAGCAGTGAAGCCATGGTAGTGGGGGGCTACACCTTC. Translated, it gives CASSEAMVVGGYTF.